This entry lists 28 T cell receptor beta chains sequenced from one sample in a study of kidney transplant recipient with SARS-CoV-2 infection. TCRdb reprocessed the reads with MiXCR, giving one entry per CDR3 protein. This sample has approximately 250,000 distinct CDR3 sequences, with roughly 26% found just once. Sample: a blood sample, taken at baseline and around day 120 from a kidney transplant recipient. These receptors all come from a male patient aged 25 to 39 who had COVID-19 and was a kidney transplant recipient. These T cells may partly come from the graft donor.

On this clonotype itself: A much larger clone sits a single nucleotide away, making a read error possible. The chain couples TRBV25-1 to TRBJ1-2; D gene ambiguous. Trimming cost V 5 bases and J 4 bases, with 23 bases left between them. The germline V gene has CDR1 MGHDK and CDR2 SYGVNS. There are 17 residues in the CDR3. CDR3 DNA sequence: TGTGCCAGCAGTCCAAACCGAGAACTGGGAAAGATCTATGGCTACACCTTC. This translates into CASSPNRELGKIYGYTF.

This clonotype was recorded many times. This CDR3 reads CASSLGPFSNQPQHF. CDR3 DNA sequence: TGTGCCAGCAGCCTCGGACCGTTTAGCAATCAGCCCCAGCATTTT. The chain has TRBV9 and TRBJ1-5; D ambiguous. V lost 4 bases and J 0 bases, leaving 11 bases between the germline ends. Per germline, CDR1 SGDLS and CDR2 YYNGEE. The length of the CDR3 is 15 residues.

The sample holds many counts of this clonotype. The chain has TRBV20-1 and TRBJ2-5, with a possible D match to TRBD2 (5 bases). Germline CDR1 reads DFQATT; CDR2 reads SNEGSKA (reference sequence). This CDR3 region has 14 residues. The germline V and J ends were trimmed by 0 bases and 3 bases, with 11 bases remaining between them. CDR3 nucleotides: TGCAGTGCTAGAGATCAAAGCGGTGAAGAGACCCAGTACTTC. It encodes CSARDQSGEETQYF.

In this sample, this clonotype turned up many times. DNA of the CDR3: TGCAGTGCTAGAACAGGGGGTGGCGGGGAGCTGTTTTTT. This codes for CSARTGGGGELFF. The J gene is TRBJ2-2, the V gene TRBV20-1; 8 nucleotides match TRBD1. Germline CDR1 and CDR2: DFQATT and SNEGSKA (reference sequence). J gave up 7 bases and V 2 bases, and 3 bases lay outside the gene matches. The CDR3 is 13 residues long.

This clonotype came up many times. V and J are TRBV5-6 and TRBJ2-5, with 8 bases that match TRBD1. Germline V gene data show CDR1 as SGHDT and CDR2 as YYEEEE. The V segment lost 4 bases and the J segment 1 base; nucleotides outside the gene matches: 6. This CDR3 has 15 residues. CDR3 nucleotides: TGTGCCAGCAGCGCGACAGGGGCCCTCCAAGAGACCCAGTACTTC. Translated: CASSATGALQETQYF. Combining the CDR3 with reference TRBV5-6 and TRBJ2-5 gives the whole variable domain DAGVTQSPTHLIKTRGQQVTLRCSPKSGHDTVSWYQQALGQGPQFIFQYYEEEERQRGNFPDRFSGHQFPNYSSELNVNALLLGDSALYLCASSATGALQETQYFGPGTRLLVL.

This clonotype was recorded a few times. The chain is built from TRBV7-2 and TRBJ2-1; D call uncertain. The CDR3 is 12 amino acids. V was trimmed by 6 bases and J by 6 bases, leaving 9 bases between them. The germline gives CDR1 SGHTA, CDR2 FQGNSA. The CDR3 sequence is CASRALSNEQFF. In DNA form, the CDR3 reads TGTGCCAGCAGGGCGTTATCCAATGAGCAGTTCTTC. The complete variable domain, with remaining parts taken from reference TRBV7-2 and TRBJ2-1, reads GAGVSQSPSNKVTEKGKDVELRCDPISGHTALYWYRQSLGQGLEFLIYFQGNSAPDKSGLPSDRFSAERTGGSVSTLTIQRTQQEDSAVYLCASRALSNEQFFGPGTRLTVL.

This clonotype was seen only a few times. The chain couples TRBV16 to TRBJ1-2; D is uncertain. CDR3 length: 17 amino acids. The V gene's germline CDR1 is KGHSY and CDR2 FQNENV. The ends were cut back, 4 bases at V and 4 bases at J, with 22 bases in the middle. CDR3: CASSPLLVVRKTYGYTF. CDR3 DNA sequence: TGTGCCAGCAGCCCGTTACTGGTCGTTAGAAAGACCTATGGCTACACCTTC.

There are many counts of this clonotype. This chain joins TRBV6-5 and TRBJ2-7; D is uncertain. The CDR3 has 14 residues. CDR1 is MNHEY, CDR2 SVGAGI, per germline. The ends were cut back, 4 bases at V and 2 bases at J, with 12 bases in the middle. CDR3 in amino acids: CASSSQSEPYEQYF. For the CDR3, the DNA is TGTGCCAGCAGTTCGCAGTCAGAACCCTACGAGCAGTACTTC.

Turning to this clonotype: Possible read error: a much larger clone is one base away. The V gene is TRBV6-5, the J gene TRBJ2-4; a possible D gene is TRBD2 (5 bases). TRBJ2-1 matches the DNA end more closely, so the J call is doubtful. The germline gives CDR1 MNHEY, CDR2 SVGAGI. There are 14 residues in the CDR3. The CDR3 is CASSGLAIDNGQFF. The CDR3 DNA sequence: TGTGCCAGCAGTGGGCTAGCAATCGACAATGGGCAGTTCTTC.

This clonotype was detected a few times. The chain joins TRBV7-9 to TRBJ2-1, with D perhaps assigned TRBD1 or TRBD2 (5 bases each). The CDR3 totals 14 residues. V lost 4 bases to trimming and J lost 10 bases, with 17 bases between them. Germline CDR1 reads SEHNR; CDR2 reads FQNEAQ (reference sequence). The CDR3 sequence is CASSSWGRSGEQFF. The CDR3 coding sequence is TGTGCCAGCAGCTCCTGGGGACGCTCGGGGGAGCAGTTCTTC.

Comment on this clonotype: With a far larger clone one base away, a read error is the likely cause. V and J are TRBV6-5 and TRBJ2-2; TRBD2 might be the D (6 bases). This CDR3 has 14 residues. Per germline, CDR1 MNHEY and CDR2 SVGAGI. Trimming pared 5 bases from V and 7 bases from J, leaving 14 bases between. CDR3 DNA: TGTGCCAGCAGTGGAGGGCCGAGCAGCGGGGAGCTGTTTTTT. It encodes CASSGGPSSGELFF.

With respect to this clonotype: A much more abundant neighbour one base away suggests this may be a read error. CDR3 bases: TGTGTCAGCAGGGTAGGACAGGGGTCCTCCCAAGAGACCCAGTACTTC. Translation gives CVSRVGQGSSQETQYF. V usage is TRBV11-2 and J usage is TRBJ2-5; 9 bases map to TRBD1. The CDR3 totals 16 residues. CDR1 and CDR2 from the germline V gene are SGHAT and FQNNGV.

The CDR3 region has the DNA TGTGGCAGCTGCAGTAGGATAACACAAAGTCGGGCCAACGTCCTGACTTTC. Translation: CGSCSRITQSRANVLTF. The chain links TRBV8-2 to TRBJ2-6. TRBV8-2 is flagged as a pseudogene. The CDR3 runs 17 residues.

The CDR3 here is CASSQDNGRAADTQYF. The CDR3 DNA reads TGTGCCAGCAGCCAAGATAACGGGAGGGCTGCAGATACGCAGTATTTT. The rearrangement links TRBV4-2 to TRBJ2-3; 8 nucleotides line up with TRBD2. Germline lookup yields CDR1 LGHNA and CDR2 YNFKEQ. The V segment lost 0 bases and the J segment 4 bases; nucleotides outside the gene matches: 6. The CDR3 loop spans 16 amino acids.

Concerning this clonotype itself: A read error may be the cause here, since a much bigger clone is one base away. The chain combines TRBV2 with TRBJ2-1; maybe TRBD2 (6 bases). Germline-derived CDR1 and CDR2 are SNHLY and FYNNEI. The V end was cut by 9 bases, the J end by 1 base, with 16 bases between. CDR3 length equals 15 residues. The CDR3 spells CASARDSESYNEQFF. DNA for the CDR3: TGTGCCAGTGCCCGGGACTCGGAGTCCTACAATGAGCAGTTCTTC.

Notes on this clonotype: A much larger clone lies one base from this, so it may be a read error. The rearrangement uses TRBV7-3 and TRBJ2-7; unclear D gene. CDR1 SGHTA and CDR2 FQGTGA come from the germline V gene. The CDR3 has 14 residues. The CDR3 DNA is TGTGCCAGCAGCTTCTCTCCCGTTTCCTACGGGCAGTACTTC. It yields the protein CASSFSPVSYGQYF.

About this clonotype itself: A much larger clone lies a single base off, so this may be a read error. The chain carries TRBV6-2 or TRBV6-3 and TRBJ2-3; TRBD2 agrees at 11 bases. Looked up from germline, CDR1 is MNHEY and CDR2 is SVGEGT. CDR3 length equals 17 residues. The CDR3 loop reads CASSYGTSGGSTETQYF. CDR3 sequence (DNA): TGTGCCAGCAGTTACGGGACTAGCGGAGGTAGCACAGAAACGCAGTATTTT.

There are many counts of this clonotype. In DNA form, the CDR3 reads TGTGCCAGCAGCTTACCGGGAGCTGGCTACGAGCAGTACTTC. It is translated as CASSLPGAGYEQYF. This chain links TRBV11-1 with TRBJ2-7; D is possibly TRBD2 (6 bases). V lost 2 bases to trimming and J lost 3 bases, with 11 bases between them. The CDR3 contains 14 residues. Germline V gene sequence: CDR1 SGHAT, CDR2 FQDESV (reference sequence).

This clonotype occurred many times. For the CDR3, the DNA is TGTGCCAGCAGCCAAGGTCGGGGACCGGGCCTTGGTTTAGAGCAGTTCTTC. This gives the protein CASSQGRGPGLGLEQFF. The chain couples TRBV3-1 to TRBJ2-1, with D perhaps matching TRBD1 or TRBD2 (5 bases each). Trimming shortened V by 1 base and J by 10 bases, and 23 bases separated the two germline ends. This CDR3 is 17 amino acids long. CDR1 is LGHDT, CDR2 YNNKEL, per germline (reference sequence).

With regard to this clonotype: This may be a read error: a much more frequent sequence differs by one nucleotide. The rearrangement links TRBV5-4 to TRBJ1-3; 8 nucleotides match TRBD1. CDR3 size: 15 residues. Germline CDR1 and CDR2: SGHNT and YYREEE (reference sequence). Trimming cost V 6 bases and J 8 bases; bases outside gene matches: 13. CDR3 coding DNA: TGTGCCAGCAACCCGGACACAGGGGGAGCCGACACCATATATTTT. Translation gives CASNPDTGGADTIYF.

This clonotype was observed once. A read error may account for a junction end that differs from germline. The J gene is TRBJ1-2, the V gene TRBV4-3; D remains ambiguous. Germline CDR1 and CDR2: LGHNA and YSLEER. This CDR3 has 17 amino acids. The CDR3 nucleotides are TGCGCCAGCAGCGTACGTAAAGGACGTCGAAAGACCTATGGCTGCACCTTC. Amino acids: CASSVRKGRRKTYGCTF.

In its sample, this clonotype was seen many times. The chain couples TRBV19 to TRBJ2-2; tentative D call: TRBD1 (6 bases). The CDR3 has 15 residues. Trimming cost V 8 bases and J 3 bases, with 16 bases left between them. Germline assignment: CDR1 LNHDA and CDR2 SQIVND (reference sequence). CDR3 sequence reads: CASQRGSGHTGELFF. In DNA, the CDR3 is TGTGCCAGTCAGAGGGGGTCAGGGCACACCGGGGAGCTGTTTTTT.

This clonotype was seen ten or more times. The V and J genes are TRBV20-1 and TRBJ1-1; weak D call: TRBD1 (5 bases). The germline gives CDR1 DFQATT, CDR2 SNEGSKA (reference sequence). V lost 6 bases and J 3 bases, leaving 14 bases between the germline ends. This CDR3 contains 13 residues. The CDR3: CSAQGQGDTEAFF. The DNA of the CDR3 is TGCAGTGCCCAGGGCCAGGGTGACACTGAAGCTTTCTTT.

This clonotype was picked up many times. V gene TRBV6-4 combines with J gene TRBJ1-1, with D possibly TRBD1 on 6 matching bases. V lost 4 bases to trimming and J lost 3 bases, with 15 bases between them. Germline lookup yields CDR1 MRHNA and CDR2 SNTAGT. The CDR3 totals 15 residues. DNA of the CDR3: TGTGCCAGCAGTGCTTTCCACGGACAGTACACTGAAGCTTTCTTT. It codes for CASSAFHGQYTEAFF.

This clonotype was counted ten times or more. The rearrangement joins TRBV2 to TRBJ2-1; 7 bases align to TRBD2. The CDR3 has 15 residues. V lost 4 bases to trimming and J lost 4 bases; unmatched junction nucleotides: 7. CDR1 SNHLY and CDR2 FYNNEI come from the germline V gene. The CDR3 is CASSGEGLRYNEQFF. CDR3 nucleotide sequence: TGTGCCAGCAGTGGGGAGGGGCTTAGATACAATGAGCAGTTCTTC.

The sample holds many counts of this clonotype. The chain recombines TRBV3-1 with TRBJ2-5; D is unresolved. The germline V gene encodes CDR1 LGHDT and CDR2 YNNKEL (reference sequence). V was pared by 5 bases and J by 5 bases, with 24 bases between. The CDR3 runs to 17 residues. The CDR3 nucleotides read TGTGCCAGCAGCTTAGGGTATCCCATTTCTTTCTCTGAGACCCAGTACTTC. Its protein is CASSLGYPISFSETQYF.

This clonotype has more than one count but fewer than ten. The rearrangement joins TRBV11-3 to TRBJ2-3, with TRBD1 matching 8 bases. Germline values: CDR1 SGHNT, CDR2 YENEEA. The CDR3 contains 16 residues. Trimming at V came to 5 bases and at J to 4 bases, leaving 11 bases not matched to a gene. This CDR3 is CASSPIPGQDPDTQYF. DNA for the CDR3: TGTGCCAGCAGCCCTATCCCGGGACAGGACCCAGATACGCAGTATTTT. Looking up the rest from reference TRBV11-3 and TRBJ2-3 gives the full variable domain: EAGVVQSPRYKIIEKKQPVAFWCNPISGHNTLYWYLQNLGQGPELLIRYENEEAVDDSQLPKDRFSAERLKGVDSTLKIQPAELGDSAVYLCASSPIPGQDPDTQYFGPGTRLTVL.

Details on this clonotype: One base away lies a much larger clone, so this may be a sequencing read error. V gene TRBV2 combines with J gene TRBJ2-4, with D uncertain. The CDR3 extends over 13 amino acids. Germline V gives CDR1 SNHLY, CDR2 FYNNEI. The chain's CDR3 is CASGVMGQNIRYF. The CDR3 region has the DNA TGTGCCAGCGGGGTGATGGGTCAAAACATTCGGTACTTC.